These 18 T cell receptor beta chains share one sample of origin, sequenced in a study of CD8+CD57+ T cells in acquired aplastic anemia. The patients chosen for sequencing had shown expansion of CD8+CD57+ cells (detected by flow cytometry). Genomic DNA, the template, was used for profiling of the TCR beta VDJ and CDR3. In TCRdb, the reads were re-called with MiXCR into one record per CDR3 protein. Of fewer than 200,000 distinct CDR3 sequences detected, less than 50% appear once; the ten largest clones hold 10% to 15%. Sample: sorted CD4+, CD8+, or CD8+CD57+ T cells (not recorded which) from PBMCs. The receptors here all came from a human donor with aplastic anemia.

On this clonotype itself: The junction shows a germline mismatch at one end, possibly a read error. V is TRBV15 and J is TRBJ2-7, with unresolved D. CDR3 length equals 13 residues. Germline lookup yields CDR1 LNHNV and CDR2 YYDKDF (reference sequence). For the CDR3, the DNA is TGTGCCGCCAGTATTAGTAGGTCCTACGAGCAGTACTTC. Translated: CAASISRSYEQYF.

The chain couples TRBV7-6 to TRBJ2-5; unclear D gene. The CDR3 length is 13 residues. The germline V gene encodes CDR1 SGHVS and CDR2 FNYEAQ. V was trimmed by 2 bases and J by 7 bases, leaving 11 bases between them. The CDR3 reads CASSLWGQATQYF. The DNA of the CDR3 is TGTGCCAGCAGCTTATGGGGTCAGGCGACCCAGTACTTC.

The sample holds many counts of this clonotype. This chain links TRBV4-1 with TRBJ1-6; D uncertain. The CDR3 has 16 residues. CDR1 is MGHRA and CDR2 is YSYEKL in the germline V gene. V was clipped by 3 bases and J by 0 bases, with 9 bases between them. CDR3 nucleotides: TGCGCCAGCAGCCATCACGTGAGCTCCTATAATTCACCCCTCCACTTT. This translates into CASSHHVSSYNSPLHF.

The chain has TRBV11-2 and TRBJ2-1; 12 positions match TRBD2. The CDR3 is 15 residues long. Germline V gene data show CDR1 as SGHAT and CDR2 as FQNNGV. With V trimmed by 6 bases and J by 4 bases, 4 bases remained unmatched. CDR3 sequence: CASRPTSGRYNEQFF. In DNA, the CDR3 is TGTGCCAGCAGACCGACTAGCGGGAGATACAATGAGCAGTTCTTC.

There are many counts of this clonotype. The CDR3 DNA reads TGTGCCAGCAGCTCCATCCGGGACGGGTATTCACCCCTCCACTTT. Translating it yields CASSSIRDGYSPLHF. V and J are TRBV7-2 and TRBJ1-6, with D perhaps TRBD1 (5 bases). With 4 bases removed from V and 8 bases from J, the gap between germline ends came to 15 bases. Germline V gene lookup returns CDR1 SGHTA and CDR2 FQGNSA. There are 15 residues in the CDR3. Supplemented by reference TRBV7-2 and TRBJ1-6, the full variable domain reads GAGVSQSPSNKVTEKGKDVELRCDPISGHTALYWYRQSLGQGLEFLIYFQGNSAPDKSGLPSDRFSAERTGGSVSTLTIQRTQQEDSAVYLCASSSIRDGYSPLHFGNGTRLTVT.

V and J are TRBV24-1 and TRBJ1-2; a possible D gene is TRBD1 (5 bases). This CDR3 spans 16 amino acids. With 2 bases removed from V and 6 bases from J, the gap between germline ends came to 18 bases. The germline CDR1 and CDR2 sequences are KGHDR and SFDVKD. The CDR3 protein is CATSDSLAGTYNGYTF. The CDR3 bases are TGTGCCACCAGTGATTCCCTAGCGGGGACCTACAATGGCTACACCTTC.

At least ten counts were recorded for this clonotype. This chain links TRBV12-3 or TRBV12-4 with TRBJ1-2; TRBD1 aligns across 10 bases. Unmatched junction bases numbered 6, after V lost 8 bases and J lost 6 bases. This CDR3 has 13 residues. CDR3: CASSPTGGNGYTF. CDR3 nucleotide sequence: TGTGCCAGCTCGCCGACAGGGGGCAATGGCTACACCTTC.

This clonotype has ten or more counts. The chain is built from TRBV20-1 and TRBJ2-7; D is undetermined. Trimming pared 6 bases from V and 3 bases from J, leaving 9 bases between. This CDR3 contains 11 residues. The germline V gene encodes CDR1 DFQATT and CDR2 SNEGSKA (reference sequence). CDR3 loop: CSAEHYYEQYF. CDR3 bases: TGCAGTGCCGAACATTACTACGAGCAGTACTTC.

This chain joins TRBV7-3 and TRBJ2-5; TRBD2 matches 9 bases. This CDR3 has 15 amino acids. Germline CDR1 reads SGHTA; CDR2 reads FQGTGA. The ends lost 5 bases at V and 2 bases at J; junction bases unmatched: 6. The CDR3 coding sequence is TGTGCCAGCAGCAGAGGGCGGGGGGGGCAAGAGACCCAGTACTTC. It encodes CASSRGRGGQETQYF.

V usage is TRBV12-3 or TRBV12-4 and J usage is TRBJ1-2; a possible D gene is TRBD1 (5 bases). The CDR3 consists of 10 residues. With 5 bases removed from V and 14 bases from J, the gap between germline ends came to 12 bases. The CDR3 region has the DNA TGTGCCAGCAGTCAGGGAGTCAAGACCTTC. Translated, it gives CASSQGVKTF.

The chain joins TRBV19 to TRBJ1-5, with 7 bases that match TRBD1. Germline lookup yields CDR1 LNHDA and CDR2 SQIVND (reference sequence). The CDR3 has 14 residues. V lost 4 bases, J lost 4 bases, and 4 bases stayed unmatched. The CDR3 DNA follows: TGTGCCAGTAGTAGACAGGGTGTTAATCAGCCCCAGCATTTT. This sequence encodes CASSRQGVNQPQHF.

This clonotype was seen a few times. The CDR3: CASSFGDRVYNEQFF. The CDR3 nucleotides are TGTGCCAGCAGCTTCGGGGACAGAGTCTACAATGAGCAGTTCTTC. The rearrangement links TRBV11-2 to TRBJ2-1, with 7 bases identical to TRBD1. The CDR3 length is 15 residues. With V trimmed by 3 bases and J by 3 bases, 5 bases remained unmatched. CDR1 and CDR2 (germline): SGHAT, FQNNGV.

The chain joins TRBV29-1 to TRBJ2-3; D possibly uses TRBD1 or TRBD2 (6 bases each). V lost 3 bases and J lost 3, with 16 bases in between. CDR1 SQVTM and CDR2 ANQGSEA come from the germline V gene. The CDR3 is 15 residues long. CDR3 region: CSVERMGGQTDTQYF. DNA of the CDR3: TGCAGCGTTGAGCGGATGGGGGGCCAAACAGATACGCAGTATTTT.

This clonotype has a count of ten or more. The chain carries TRBV2 and TRBJ1-2; maybe TRBD1 (6 bases). CDR1 and CDR2 (germline): SNHLY, FYNNEI. Trimming took 3 bases from V and 8 from J, leaving 13 bases between them. The CDR3 has 13 residues. The CDR3 region has the DNA TGTGCCAGCAGTGAGGGCAGGGGAGACGGCTACACCTTC. Translating it yields CASSEGRGDGYTF.

This clonotype has a handful of counts. V is TRBV10-3 and J is TRBJ2-7, with D unresolved. The CDR3 length is 14 residues. Trimming left V 0 bases short and J 5 bases short, with 11 bases between. Germline V gene sequence: CDR1 ENHRY, CDR2 SYGVKD. The CDR3 spells CAISESSPLDEQYF. The CDR3, as DNA: TGTGCCATCAGTGAGTCGAGTCCCCTCGACGAGCAGTACTTC.

This clonotype was counted at least ten times. The J gene is TRBJ1-2, the V gene TRBV10-3; no reliable D call. This CDR3 spans 13 amino acids. Germline CDR1 and CDR2: ENHRY and SYGVKD. Trimming removed 3 bases from V and 1 base from J, with 6 bases in between. CDR3 sequence reads: CAISDGHNYGYTF. The CDR3 bases are TGTGCCATCAGTGACGGTCATAACTATGGCTACACCTTC.

This chain connects TRBV11-1 to TRBJ2-1; TRBD2 aligns across 10 bases. The CDR3 sequence is 15 residues long. The germline V gene has CDR1 SGHAT and CDR2 FQDESV (reference sequence). With V trimmed by 3 bases and J by 6 bases, 5 bases remained unmatched. CDR3 nucleotide sequence: TGTGCCAGCAGCTTGGCTAGCGGGAGAATCAATGAGCAGTTCTTC. This sequence encodes CASSLASGRINEQFF. The full variable domain, in which reference TRBV11-1 and TRBJ2-1 provide the parts outside the CDR3, is EAEVAQSPRYKITEKSQAVAFWCDPISGHATLYWYRQILGQGPELLVQFQDESVVDDSQLPKDRFSAERLKGVDSTLKIQPAELGDSAMYLCASSLASGRINEQFFGPGTRLTVL.

The V call is TRBV7-9, the J call TRBJ2-7; D is undetermined. CDR3 length: 13 residues. Germline values: CDR1 SEHNR, CDR2 FQNEAQ (reference sequence). With 3 bases removed from V and 2 bases from J, the gap between germline ends came to 8 bases. This chain's CDR3 is CASSFGRPYEQYF. Written as DNA, the CDR3 is TGTGCCAGCAGCTTCGGCAGACCCTACGAGCAGTACTTC.